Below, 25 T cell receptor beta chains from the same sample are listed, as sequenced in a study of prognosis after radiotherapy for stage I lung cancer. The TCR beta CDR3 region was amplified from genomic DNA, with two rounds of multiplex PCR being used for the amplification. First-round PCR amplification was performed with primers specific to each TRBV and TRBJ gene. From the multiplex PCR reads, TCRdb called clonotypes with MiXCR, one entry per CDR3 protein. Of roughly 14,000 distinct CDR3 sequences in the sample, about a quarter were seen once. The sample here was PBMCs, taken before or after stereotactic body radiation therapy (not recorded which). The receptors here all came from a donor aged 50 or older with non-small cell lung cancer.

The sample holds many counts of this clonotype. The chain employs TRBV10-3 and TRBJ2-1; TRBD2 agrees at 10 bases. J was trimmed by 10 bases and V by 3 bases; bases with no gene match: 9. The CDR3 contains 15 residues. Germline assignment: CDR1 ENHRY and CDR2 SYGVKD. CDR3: CAISEWSSGRSEQFF. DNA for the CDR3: TGTGCCATCAGTGAATGGTCTAGCGGGAGAAGCGAGCAGTTCTTC.

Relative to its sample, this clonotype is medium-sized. The CDR3 sequence: CSVPDRASYEQYF. The CDR3 bases are TGCAGTGTCCCCGACAGGGCCTCCTACGAGCAGTACTTC. The rearrangement links TRBV20-1 to TRBJ2-7, with 7 bases identical to TRBD1. In germline, CDR1 is DFQATT, CDR2 SNEGSKA (reference sequence). Trimming cost V 7 bases and J 0 bases; bases outside gene matches: 6. The CDR3 spans 13 residues.

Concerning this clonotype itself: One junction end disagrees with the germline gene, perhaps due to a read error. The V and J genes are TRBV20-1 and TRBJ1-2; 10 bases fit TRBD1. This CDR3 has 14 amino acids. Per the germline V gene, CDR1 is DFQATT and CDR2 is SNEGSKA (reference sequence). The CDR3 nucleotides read TGCAGTGCTAGACGGGACAGGGGATACTATGGCTACAACTTC. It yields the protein CSARRDRGYYGYNF.

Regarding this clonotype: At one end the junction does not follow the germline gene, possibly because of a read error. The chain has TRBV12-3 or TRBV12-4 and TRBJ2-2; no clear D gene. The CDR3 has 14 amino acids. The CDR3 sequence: CASILHKNTGQLFF. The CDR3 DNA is TGTGCCAGCATTTTGCATAAGAACACCGGGCAGCTGTTTTTT.

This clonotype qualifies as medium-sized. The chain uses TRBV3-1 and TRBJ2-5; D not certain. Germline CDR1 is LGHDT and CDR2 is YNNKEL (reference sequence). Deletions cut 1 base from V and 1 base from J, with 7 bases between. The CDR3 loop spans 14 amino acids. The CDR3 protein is CASSQAGGQETQYF. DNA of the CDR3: TGTGCCAGCAGCCAAGCAGGCGGCCAAGAGACCCAGTACTTC.

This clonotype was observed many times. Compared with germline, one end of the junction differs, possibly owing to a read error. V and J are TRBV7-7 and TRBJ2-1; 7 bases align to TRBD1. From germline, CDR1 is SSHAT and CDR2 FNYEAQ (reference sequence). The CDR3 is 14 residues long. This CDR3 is CASSLDRANNEQLF. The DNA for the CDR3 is TGTGCTAGCAGCCTCGACAGGGCCAACAATGAGCAGCTCTTC.

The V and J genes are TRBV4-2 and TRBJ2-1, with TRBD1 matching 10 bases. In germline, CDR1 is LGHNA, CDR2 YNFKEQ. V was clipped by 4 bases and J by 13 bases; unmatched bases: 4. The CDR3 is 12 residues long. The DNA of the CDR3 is TGTGCCAGCAGCCGAGGACAGGGGGACCAGTTCTTC. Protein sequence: CASSRGQGDQFF.

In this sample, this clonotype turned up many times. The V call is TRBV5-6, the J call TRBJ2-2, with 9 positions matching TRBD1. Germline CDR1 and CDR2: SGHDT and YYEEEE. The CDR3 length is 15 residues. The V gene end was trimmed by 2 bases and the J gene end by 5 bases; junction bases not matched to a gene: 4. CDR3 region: CASSFDRGLTGELFF. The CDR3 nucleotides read TGTGCCAGCAGCTTCGACAGGGGGTTGACCGGGGAGCTGTTTTTT.

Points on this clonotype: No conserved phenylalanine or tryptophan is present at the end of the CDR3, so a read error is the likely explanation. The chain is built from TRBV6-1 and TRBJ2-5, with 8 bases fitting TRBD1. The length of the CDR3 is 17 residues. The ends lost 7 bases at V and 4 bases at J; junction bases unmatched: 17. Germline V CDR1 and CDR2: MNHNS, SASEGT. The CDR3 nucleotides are TGTGCCAGCACACGGGGTCTGTACAGGGGGAGAGGAGAGACCCAGTACCTC. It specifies CASTRGLYRGRGETQYL.

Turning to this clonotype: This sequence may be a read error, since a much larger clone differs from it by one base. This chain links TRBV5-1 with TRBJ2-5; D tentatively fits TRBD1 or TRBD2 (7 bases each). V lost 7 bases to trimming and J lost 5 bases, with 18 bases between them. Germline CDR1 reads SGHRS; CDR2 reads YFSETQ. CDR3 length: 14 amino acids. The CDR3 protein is CASGGVSGQETQYF. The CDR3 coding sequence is TGCGCCAGCGGGGGGGTATCGGGACAGGAGACCCAGTACTTC.

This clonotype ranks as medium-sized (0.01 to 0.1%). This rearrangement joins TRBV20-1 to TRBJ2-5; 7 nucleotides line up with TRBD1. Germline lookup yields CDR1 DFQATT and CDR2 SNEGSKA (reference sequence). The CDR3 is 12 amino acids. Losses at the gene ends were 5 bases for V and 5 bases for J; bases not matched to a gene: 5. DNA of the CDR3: TGCAGTGCTTACAGGGGTATGGAGACCCAGTACTTC. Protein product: CSAYRGMETQYF.

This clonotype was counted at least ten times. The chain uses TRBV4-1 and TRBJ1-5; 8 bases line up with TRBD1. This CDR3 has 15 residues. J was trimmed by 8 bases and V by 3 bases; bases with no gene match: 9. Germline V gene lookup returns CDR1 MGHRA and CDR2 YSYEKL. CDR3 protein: CASSQTGVPREPQHF. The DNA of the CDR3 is TGCGCCAGCAGCCAGACAGGGGTCCCAAGGGAGCCCCAGCATTTT.

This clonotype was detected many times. CDR3 residues: CASSLYGWNTEAFF. In DNA, the CDR3 is TGTGCCAGCAGCTTGTATGGTTGGAACACTGAAGCTTTCTTT. This chain joins TRBV5-6 and TRBJ1-1, with D uncertain. The ends were cut back, 1 base at V and 1 base at J, with 8 bases in the middle. Germline lookup yields CDR1 SGHDT and CDR2 YYEEEE. The CDR3 is 14 amino acids.

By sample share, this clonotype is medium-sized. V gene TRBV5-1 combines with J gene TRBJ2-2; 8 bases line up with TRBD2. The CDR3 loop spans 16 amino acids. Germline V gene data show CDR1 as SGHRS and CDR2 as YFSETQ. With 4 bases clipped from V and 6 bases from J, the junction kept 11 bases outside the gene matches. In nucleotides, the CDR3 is TGCGCCAGCAGCACGGCCAGCGGGAGTCGGGCCGGGGAGCTGTTTTTT. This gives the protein CASSTASGSRAGELFF.

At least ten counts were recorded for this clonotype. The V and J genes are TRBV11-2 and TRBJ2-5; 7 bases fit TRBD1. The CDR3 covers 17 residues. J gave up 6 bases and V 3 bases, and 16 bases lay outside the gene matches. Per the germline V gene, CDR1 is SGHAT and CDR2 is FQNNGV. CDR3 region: CASSFLFSGQHLQTQYF. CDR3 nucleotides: TGTGCCAGCAGCTTTTTGTTTTCGGGACAGCACCTGCAGACCCAGTACTTC.

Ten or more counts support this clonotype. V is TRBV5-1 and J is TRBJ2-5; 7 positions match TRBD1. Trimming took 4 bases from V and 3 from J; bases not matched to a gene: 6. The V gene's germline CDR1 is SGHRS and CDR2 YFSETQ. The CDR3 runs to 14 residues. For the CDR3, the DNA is TGCGCCAGCAGCAGAACAGGGGTGGAAGAGACCCAGTACTTC. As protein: CASSRTGVEETQYF.

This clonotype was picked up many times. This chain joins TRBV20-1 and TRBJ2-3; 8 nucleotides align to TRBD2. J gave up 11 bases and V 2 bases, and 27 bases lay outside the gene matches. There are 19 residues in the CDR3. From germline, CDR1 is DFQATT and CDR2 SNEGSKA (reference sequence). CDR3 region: CSARRGGHSIPRAGGGQYF. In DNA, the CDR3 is TGCAGTGCTAGAAGGGGGGGACACTCGATCCCGCGGGCGGGAGGTGGGCAGTATTTT.

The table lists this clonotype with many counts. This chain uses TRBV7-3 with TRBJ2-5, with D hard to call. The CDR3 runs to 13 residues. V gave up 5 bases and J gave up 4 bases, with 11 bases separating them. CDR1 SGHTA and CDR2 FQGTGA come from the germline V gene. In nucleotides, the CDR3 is TGTGCCAGCAGCATCTCAAGAGGAGAGACCCAGTACTTC. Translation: CASSISRGETQYF. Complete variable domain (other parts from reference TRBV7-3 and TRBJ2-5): GAGVSQTPSNKVTEKGKYVELRCDPISGHTALYWYRQSLGQGPEFLIYFQGTGAADDSGLPNDRFFAVRPEGSVSTLKIQRTERGDSAVYLCASSISRGETQYFGPGTRLLVL.

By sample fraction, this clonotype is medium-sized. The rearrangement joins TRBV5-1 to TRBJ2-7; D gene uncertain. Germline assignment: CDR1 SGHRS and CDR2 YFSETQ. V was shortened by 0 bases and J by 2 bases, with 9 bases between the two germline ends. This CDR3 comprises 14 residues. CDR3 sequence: CASSLAGQAYEQYF. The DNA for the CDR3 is TGCGCCAGCAGCTTGGCCGGGCAGGCCTACGAGCAGTACTTC.

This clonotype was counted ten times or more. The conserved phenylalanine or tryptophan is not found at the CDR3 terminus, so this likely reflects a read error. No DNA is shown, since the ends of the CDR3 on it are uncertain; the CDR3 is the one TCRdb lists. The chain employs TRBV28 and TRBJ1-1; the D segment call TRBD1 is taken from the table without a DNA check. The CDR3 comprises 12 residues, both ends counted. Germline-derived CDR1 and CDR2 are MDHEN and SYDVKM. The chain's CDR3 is CASSSTPHQGAL.

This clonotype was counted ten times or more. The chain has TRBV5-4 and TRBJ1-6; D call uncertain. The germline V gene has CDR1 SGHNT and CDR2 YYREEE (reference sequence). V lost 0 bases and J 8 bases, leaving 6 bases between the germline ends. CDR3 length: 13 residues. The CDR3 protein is CASSLGSDSPLHF. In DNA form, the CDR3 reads TGTGCCAGCAGCTTGGGGTCAGATTCACCCCTCCACTTT.

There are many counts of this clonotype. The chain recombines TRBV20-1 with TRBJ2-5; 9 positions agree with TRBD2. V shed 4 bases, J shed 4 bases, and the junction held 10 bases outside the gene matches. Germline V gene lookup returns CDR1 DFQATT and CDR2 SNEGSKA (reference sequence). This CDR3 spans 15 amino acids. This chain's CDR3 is CSATLTAGGRETQYF. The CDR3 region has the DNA TGCAGTGCTACCCTCACCGCGGGAGGGCGAGAGACCCAGTACTTC.

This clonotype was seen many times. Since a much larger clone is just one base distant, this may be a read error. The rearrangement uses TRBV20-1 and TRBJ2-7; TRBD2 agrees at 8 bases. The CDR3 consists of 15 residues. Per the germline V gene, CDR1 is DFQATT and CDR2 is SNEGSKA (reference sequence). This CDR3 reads CGARASGGINYEQYF. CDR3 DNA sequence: TGCGGTGCTAGAGCCTCGGGGGGGATTAACTACGAGCAGTACTTC.

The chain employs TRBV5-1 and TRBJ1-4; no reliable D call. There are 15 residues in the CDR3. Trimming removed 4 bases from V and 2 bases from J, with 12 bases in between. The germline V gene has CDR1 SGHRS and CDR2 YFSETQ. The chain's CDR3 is CASSIRVGTNEKLFF. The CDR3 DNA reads TGCGCCAGCAGCATACGAGTTGGGACTAATGAAAAACTGTTTTTT.

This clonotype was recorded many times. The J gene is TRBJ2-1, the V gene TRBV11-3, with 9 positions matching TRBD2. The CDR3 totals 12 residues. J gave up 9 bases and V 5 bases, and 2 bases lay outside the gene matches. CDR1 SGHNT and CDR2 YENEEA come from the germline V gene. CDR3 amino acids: CASSPLAGEQFF. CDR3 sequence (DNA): TGTGCCAGCAGCCCACTAGCGGGTGAGCAGTTCTTC.